What follows is one TCR beta chain and its context. This sample is part of a study of control samples from healthy donors and cancer patients. V lost 3 bases and J 3 bases, leaving 16 bases between the germline ends. This CDR3 is 16 amino acids long. Germline V gives CDR1 SGHNT, CDR2 YENEEA. The table came from immunoSEQ multiplex PCR; TCRdb's copy has only in-frame clones and leaves some out. Seen here are 150,000 to 200,000 clones, more than 90% observed once, and the top ten hold about 1.4%. This TCR derives from a young man in good health. The sequenced sample consisted of blood. The rearrangement links TRBV11-3 to TRBJ2-3; D may correspond to TRBD1 or TRBD2 (6 bases each). CDR3 nucleotides: TGTGCCAGCAGCTTGGGACGACTAGGGGGGACAGATACGCAGTATTTT. Amino acid sequence: CASSLGRLGGTDTQYF.